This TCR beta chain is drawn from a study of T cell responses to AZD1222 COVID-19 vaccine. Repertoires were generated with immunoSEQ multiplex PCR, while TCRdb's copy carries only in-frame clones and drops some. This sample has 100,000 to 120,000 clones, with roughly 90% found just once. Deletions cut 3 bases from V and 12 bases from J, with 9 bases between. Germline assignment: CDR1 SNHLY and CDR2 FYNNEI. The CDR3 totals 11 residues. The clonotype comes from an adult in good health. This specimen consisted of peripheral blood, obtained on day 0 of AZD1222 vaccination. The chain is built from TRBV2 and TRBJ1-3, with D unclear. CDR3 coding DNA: TGTGCCAGCAGTGATTCCGGAGACATATATTTT. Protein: CASSDSGDIYF.